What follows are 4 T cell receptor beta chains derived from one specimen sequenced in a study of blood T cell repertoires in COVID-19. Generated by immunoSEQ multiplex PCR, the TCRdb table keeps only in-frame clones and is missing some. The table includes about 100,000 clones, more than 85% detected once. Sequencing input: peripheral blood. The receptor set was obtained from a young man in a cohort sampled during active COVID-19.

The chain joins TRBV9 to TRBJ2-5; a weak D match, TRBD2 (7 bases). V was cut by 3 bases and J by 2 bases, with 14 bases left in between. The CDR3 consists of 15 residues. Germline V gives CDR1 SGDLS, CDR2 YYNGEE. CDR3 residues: CASSGGEGGQETQYF. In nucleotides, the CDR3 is TGTGCCAGCAGCGGTGGTGAGGGGGGGCAAGAGACCCAGTACTTC.

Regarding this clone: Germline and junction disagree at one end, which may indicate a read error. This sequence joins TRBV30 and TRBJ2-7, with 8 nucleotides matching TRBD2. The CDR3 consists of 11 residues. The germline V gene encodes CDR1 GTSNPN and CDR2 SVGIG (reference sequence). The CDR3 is CAWSGAGALNF. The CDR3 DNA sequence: TGTGCCTGGAGTGGAGCGGGGGCCCTCAACTTC.

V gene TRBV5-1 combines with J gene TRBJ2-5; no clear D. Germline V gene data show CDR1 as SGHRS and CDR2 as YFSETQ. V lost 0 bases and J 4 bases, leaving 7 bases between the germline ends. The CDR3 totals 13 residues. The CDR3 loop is CASSLVGRETQYF. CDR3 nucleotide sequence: TGCGCCAGCAGCTTGGTGGGCCGAGAGACCCAGTACTTC.

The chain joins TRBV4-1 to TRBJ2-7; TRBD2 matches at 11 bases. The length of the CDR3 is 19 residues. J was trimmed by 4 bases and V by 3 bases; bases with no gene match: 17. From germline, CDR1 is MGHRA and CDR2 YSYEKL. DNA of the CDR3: TGCGCCAGCAGCCACAATAGGCTAGCGGGGGGTCGCGTTCTGTACGAGCAGTACTTC. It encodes CASSHNRLAGGRVLYEQYF.